This T cell receptor (beta chain) was captured by sequencing in a study of shared clonotypes between healthy human individuals. Germline lookup yields CDR1 LNHDA and CDR2 SQIVND (reference sequence). CDR3 size: 14 residues. V was cut by 5 bases and J by 7 bases, with 15 bases left in between. Assay used: immunoSEQ multiplex PCR; TCRdb lists only in-frame clones, some missing. The sample shows approximately 2.3 million clones, roughly 93% of them seen only once. The sequence derives from a man aged 18 to 35 in good health. Some clones in this sample may be carry-over from other donors' samples. The chain carries TRBV19 and TRBJ2-1, with D possibly being TRBD2 (6 bases). The sample was naive CD4+ T cells from PBMCs. As to subset: CD45RA+ positively selected. DNA for the CDR3: TGTGCCAGTAGTTTGGGGGGATCTTTTAATGAGCAGTTCTTC. This encodes CASSLGGSFNEQFF.